The 28 T cell receptor beta chains below were found in one sample sequenced in a study of cytomegalovirus exposure and HLA in healthy donors. Libraries were prepared by immunoSEQ multiplex PCR; TCRdb keeps only in-frame clonotypes and omits some of them. The sample lists roughly 90,000 clones, around 93% occurring once. Sequenced sample: PBMCs. The receptors here all came from a woman in her thirties in good health and CMV-seropositive.

The chain employs TRBV6-5 and TRBJ1-1, with D possibly being TRBD1 (5 bases). V lost 0 bases and J lost 1, with 6 bases in between. CDR1 and CDR2 from the germline V gene are MNHEY and SVGAGI. This CDR3 has 14 amino acids. CDR3: CASSYSTGNTEAFF. The CDR3 DNA reads as TGTGCCAGCAGTTACTCTACAGGGAACACTGAAGCTTTCTTT.

J is TRBJ2-2 and V is TRBV7-2; a weak D match, TRBD1 (6 bases). V lost 5 bases to trimming and J lost 5 bases, with 9 bases between them. Germline CDR1 reads SGHTA; CDR2 reads FQGNSA. This CDR3 comprises 13 residues. The DNA for the CDR3 is TGTGCCAGCAGCCCGCAGGGGACCGGGGAGCTGTTTTTT. Residues: CASSPQGTGELFF.

J is TRBJ2-3 and V is TRBV19, with 7 bases aligning to TRBD1. CDR1 and CDR2 from the germline V gene are LNHDA and SQIVND (reference sequence). After removal of 5 bases from V and 3 bases from J, the junction contained 11 bases not matched to a gene. CDR3 length: 16 amino acids. The CDR3 nucleotides are TGTGCCAGTAGTCACCGTCGTGGACAGGTAACAGATACGCAGTATTTT. This translates into CASSHRRGQVTDTQYF.

The gene calls are TRBV28 and TRBJ2-7; 9 bases map to TRBD2. V trimming: 6 bases; J trimming: 2 bases; junction bases outside the gene matches: 2. This CDR3 comprises 13 residues. The V gene's germline CDR1 is MDHEN and CDR2 SYDVKM. CDR3: CASRTSGTYEQYF. In nucleotides, the CDR3 is TGTGCCAGCAGGACTAGCGGAACCTACGAGCAGTACTTC.

The V call is TRBV5-6, the J call TRBJ1-1; D unresolved. The CDR3 runs to 12 residues. Germline CDR1 and CDR2: SGHDT and YYEEEE. Trimming took off 4 bases at V and 7 bases at J, with 11 bases between the two ends. CDR3 nucleotide sequence: TGTGCCAGCAGCCCCACGGGTCGTGAAGCTTTCTTT. It encodes CASSPTGREAFF.

The count of this clone is one. The CDR3 DNA is TGTGCCAGCCTGTTGTTCACTAGCGGGAGTAGGAATGAGCAGTTCTTC. Amino acid sequence: CASLLFTSGSRNEQFF. The V and J genes are TRBV7-9 and TRBJ2-1, with 11 bases lining up with TRBD2. Germline assignment: CDR1 SEHNR and CDR2 FQNEAQ (reference sequence). The CDR3 is made up of 16 amino acids. The V segment lost 8 bases and the J segment 7 bases; nucleotides outside the gene matches: 13.

DNA for the CDR3: TGCGCCAGCAGCTTGCGGGGTGGCGTAGGTGATGGCTACACCTTC. As protein: CASSLRGGVGDGYTF. V gene TRBV5-1 combines with J gene TRBJ1-2; D call uncertain. The CDR3 runs 15 residues. Germline CDR1 SGHRS, CDR2 YFSETQ. V was pared by 1 base and J by 6 bases, with 16 bases between.

The rearrangement joins TRBV28 to TRBJ1-2; D not resolved. Trimming took off 2 bases at V and 4 bases at J, with 5 bases between the two ends. This CDR3 is 12 amino acids long. Germline assignment: CDR1 MDHEN and CDR2 SYDVKM. CDR3 amino acids: CASSLAGYGYTF. DNA of the CDR3: TGTGCCAGCAGTTTAGCGGGCTATGGCTACACCTTC.

A single count supports this clone. The chain carries TRBV19 and TRBJ2-6; no clear D gene. Germline CDR1 is LNHDA and CDR2 is SQIVND (reference sequence). The CDR3 runs 16 residues. Trimming took 3 bases from V and 2 from J, leaving 11 bases between them. The CDR3 loop reads CASSISNGAGANVLTF. CDR3 DNA: TGTGCCAGTAGTATTTCGAACGGTGCTGGGGCCAACGTCCTGACTTTC.

V gene TRBV5-1 combines with J gene TRBJ2-1; no clear D gene. The CDR3 spans 11 residues. The germline gives CDR1 SGHRS, CDR2 YFSETQ. Deletions cut 0 bases from V and 9 bases from J, with 4 bases between. The CDR3 sequence: CASSLDLEQFF. Here the CDR3 DNA reads TGCGCCAGCAGCTTGGATCTTGAGCAGTTCTTC.

This clone has just one count. This chain uses TRBV4-1 with TRBJ1-2; a possible D gene is TRBD1 (5 bases). Per germline, CDR1 MGHRA and CDR2 YSYEKL. The CDR3 loop spans 15 amino acids. The V end lost 1 base, the J end lost 8 bases, and 17 bases lay between the germline ends. The CDR3 protein is CASSQVNTAGRGYTF. CDR3 DNA: TGCGCCAGCAGCCAAGTGAATACGGCAGGGCGAGGCTACACCTTC.

This clone was seen a handful of times. The rearrangement uses TRBV30 and TRBJ1-5; unclear D gene. The CDR3 is 13 residues long. CDR1 and CDR2 from the germline V gene are GTSNPN and SVGIG (reference sequence). The V and J ends lost 1 base and 6 bases respectively, with 10 bases between them. The CDR3 DNA follows: TGTGCCTGGAGTGGTCACCCCAGTCAGCCCCAGCATTTT. It is translated as CAWSGHPSQPQHF.

V gene TRBV5-1 combines with J gene TRBJ1-1; D might be TRBD1 (5 bases). The CDR3 consists of 14 residues. Trimming shortened V by 0 bases and J by 1 base, and 7 bases separated the two germline ends. CDR1 and CDR2 (germline): SGHRS, YFSETQ. The CDR3 sequence: CASSLAGGNTEAFF. CDR3 sequence (DNA): TGCGCCAGCAGCTTGGCCGGGGGGAACACTGAAGCTTTCTTT. The full variable domain, in which reference TRBV5-1 and TRBJ1-1 provide the parts outside the CDR3, is KAGVTQTPRYLIKTRGQQVTLSCSPISGHRSVSWYQQTPGQGLQFLFEYFSETQRNKGNFPGRFSGRQFSNSRSEMNVSTLELGDSALYLCASSLAGGNTEAFFGQGTRLTVV.

This chain connects TRBV15 to TRBJ1-2; 7 bases map to TRBD1. The V and J ends lost 0 bases and 4 bases, in that order; junction bases with no gene match: 11. The germline V gene has CDR1 LNHNV and CDR2 YYDKDF (reference sequence). The CDR3 contains 17 residues. CDR3 bases: TGTGCCACCAGCAGAGATCTTCGAAGGACAGGACCCTATGGCTACACCTTC. This encodes CATSRDLRRTGPYGYTF.

The CDR3 DNA reads as TGTGCCAGCAGCCCCGCCGGGAGCCAAGAGACCCAGTACTTC. Translating gives CASSPAGSQETQYF. The chain has TRBV7-9 and TRBJ2-5; a weak D match, TRBD2 (6 bases). CDR3 length: 14 amino acids. Germline V gives CDR1 SEHNR, CDR2 FQNEAQ (reference sequence). Trimming left V 5 bases short and J 1 base short, with 11 bases between.

This clone occurred a few times. The rearrangement links TRBV28 to TRBJ2-5; D is ambiguous. Trimming removed 6 bases at V and 9 bases at J, with 11 bases between. This CDR3 spans 11 amino acids. Looked up from germline, CDR1 is MDHEN and CDR2 is SYDVKM. Written as DNA, the CDR3 is TGTGCCAGCAGGTGGCTTCTGGCCCAGTACTTC. Protein product: CASRWLLAQYF.

V and J are TRBV28 and TRBJ2-7; the D is unclear. This CDR3 has 13 residues. V lost 6 bases, J lost 4 bases, and 13 bases lay in between. In germline, CDR1 is MDHEN, CDR2 SYDVKM. CDR3 bases: TGTGCCAGCAGCCCCTACGTTAGTTACGAGCAGTACTTC. Translated, it gives CASSPYVSYEQYF.

V usage is TRBV29-1 and J usage is TRBJ1-2; D may be TRBD1 (6 bases). V lost 0 bases to trimming and J lost 5 bases, with 16 bases between them. The CDR3 has 15 residues. Germline V CDR1 and CDR2: SQVTM, ANQGSEA. CDR3 in amino acids: CSVEDPLRGGYGYTF. CDR3 DNA sequence: TGCAGCGTTGAAGATCCTCTTAGGGGGGGGTATGGCTACACCTTC.

The chain uses TRBV7-7 and TRBJ2-7, with D possibly being TRBD1 (6 bases). The V and J ends lost 4 bases and 2 bases respectively, with 18 bases between them. The CDR3 extends over 16 amino acids. Germline-derived CDR1 and CDR2 are SSHAT and FNYEAQ (reference sequence). Here the CDR3 reads CASSCIIWDTAYEQYF. Written as DNA, the CDR3 is TGTGCCAGCAGCTGCATAATATGGGACACAGCCTACGAGCAGTACTTC.

The chain uses TRBV6-5 and TRBJ2-2, with 7 bases that match TRBD1. This CDR3 has 15 amino acids. In germline, CDR1 is MNHEY, CDR2 SVGAGI. V shed 2 bases, J shed 7 bases, and the junction held 7 bases outside the gene matches. The CDR3 nucleotides read TGTGCCAGCAGTTACACTAACAGGGGTGGCGGGGAGCTGTTTTTT. This codes for CASSYTNRGGGELFF.

The genes are TRBV30 and TRBJ1-5, with TRBD1 matching over 7 bases. The J segment lost 4 bases and the V segment lost 8 bases, leaving 8 bases of the junction unmatched. The germline gives CDR1 GTSNPN, CDR2 SVGIG (reference sequence). The CDR3 is made up of 13 amino acids. The CDR3 DNA follows: TGTGCCCAGGGTGGCAGGGGGAATCAGCCCCAGCATTTT. This translates into CAQGGRGNQPQHF.

This chain uses TRBV19 with TRBJ2-3, with TRBD2 matching 7 bases. CDR1 is LNHDA and CDR2 is SQIVND in the germline V gene (reference sequence). Germline trimming cut 6 bases from V and 10 bases from J; bases unmatched to any gene: 16. The CDR3 runs to 15 residues. CDR3 sequence (DNA): TGTGCCAGTAGCTCCGGGACTAAATATGGAGCGGCGCAGTATTTT. Encoded protein: CASSSGTKYGAAQYF.

This chain links TRBV15 with TRBJ2-1, with TRBD2 identical over 8 bases. The CDR3 length is 16 residues. Germline trimming cut 1 base from V and 4 bases from J; bases unmatched to any gene: 6. From germline, CDR1 is LNHNV and CDR2 YYDKDF (reference sequence). CDR3 region: CATSRVRGAPYNEQFF. The CDR3 nucleotides are TGTGCCACCAGCAGAGTGCGGGGGGCCCCGTACAATGAGCAGTTCTTC.

The V gene is TRBV9, the J gene TRBJ2-3, with D possibly being TRBD1 (6 bases). There are 15 residues in the CDR3. The V end lost 3 bases, the J end lost 2 bases, and 13 bases lay between the germline ends. CDR1 is SGDLS and CDR2 is YYNGEE in the germline V gene. The CDR3 reads CASSEWTEPTDTQYF. CDR3 in DNA: TGTGCCAGCAGCGAATGGACAGAGCCCACAGATACGCAGTATTTT.

The chain recombines TRBV9 with TRBJ2-1, with TRBD1 matching over 9 bases. There are 16 residues in the CDR3. V lost 3 bases, J lost 1 base, and 5 bases stayed unmatched. Germline assignment: CDR1 SGDLS and CDR2 YYNGEE. The CDR3 DNA reads TGTGCCAGCAGCGCTCCCGGGACAGGGTCCTACAATGAGCAGTTCTTC. It encodes CASSAPGTGSYNEQFF.

CDR3 nucleotide sequence: TGTGCCAGCAGTTTATCAGCAGGGCGTAACGAGCAGTACTTC. The encoded protein is CASSLSAGRNEQYF. The V gene is TRBV28, the J gene TRBJ2-7, with D perhaps matching TRBD1 (5 bases). This CDR3 is 14 amino acids long. Germline values: CDR1 MDHEN, CDR2 SYDVKM. Trimming stripped 1 base from V and 5 bases from J, with 12 bases between.

The chain is built from TRBV28 and TRBJ2-5; 13 bases map to TRBD2. The germline gives CDR1 MDHEN, CDR2 SYDVKM. V shed 3 bases, J shed 5 bases, and the junction held 3 bases outside the gene matches. This CDR3 spans 15 amino acids. Here the CDR3 DNA reads TGTGCCAGCAGTTTTTGGACTAGCGGGAGTGAGACCCAGTACTTC. Protein product: CASSFWTSGSETQYF.

Concerning this clone itself: This same CDR3 is encoded by further DNA sequences in the sample. V gene TRBV9 combines with J gene TRBJ2-7; 10 positions agree with TRBD2. The V and J ends lost 0 bases and 4 bases, in that order; junction bases with no gene match: 1. The germline V gene has CDR1 SGDLS and CDR2 YYNGEE. The CDR3 has 14 amino acids. Here the CDR3 DNA reads TGTGCCAGCAGCGTAGCAGCGGGAGGGTACGAGCAGTACTTC. Amino acid sequence: CASSVAAGGYEQYF. The whole variable domain, filled in from reference TRBV9 and TRBJ2-7, reads DSGVTQTPKHLITATGQRVTLRCSPRSGDLSVYWYQQSLDQGLQFLIQYYNGEERAKGNILERFSAQQFPDLHSELNLSSLELGDSALYFCASSVAAGGYEQYFGPGTRLTVT.